This TCR beta chain stems from a study of blood T cell repertoires in COVID-19. Study in general: Collection of acute and convalescent COVID-19 samples took place in the United States, Italy and Spain. From T cells, B-cell-depleted T cells, or PBMCs came the material, which was cDNA or gDNA.

CDR3 size: 17 residues. The V and J ends lost 2 bases and 8 bases, in that order; junction bases with no gene match: 16. Germline CDR1 is SGHTA and CDR2 is FQGNSA. This clone was observed at least ten times. As processed by the authors: Counts of nucleated cells, estimated from reference gene primer amplification, were obtained. TCRdb keeps only in-frame clones here, not all; method: immunoSEQ multiplex PCR. V and J calls and clone size are given by that table; D and trimming were obtained from the DNA. The sample holds approximately 130,000 clones, approximately 80% seen once. Sequencing was done on a sample of peripheral blood. This sequence originates from a man of 80 years or more with acute or convalescent COVID-19. This sequence joins TRBV7-2 and TRBJ1-2, with 8 bases matching TRBD1. CDR3 DNA sequence: TGTGCCAGCAGCTTATTGGGGCGAGGCAGGGGGCTTCGCGGCTACACCTTC. Its protein is CASSLLGRGRGLRGYTF.